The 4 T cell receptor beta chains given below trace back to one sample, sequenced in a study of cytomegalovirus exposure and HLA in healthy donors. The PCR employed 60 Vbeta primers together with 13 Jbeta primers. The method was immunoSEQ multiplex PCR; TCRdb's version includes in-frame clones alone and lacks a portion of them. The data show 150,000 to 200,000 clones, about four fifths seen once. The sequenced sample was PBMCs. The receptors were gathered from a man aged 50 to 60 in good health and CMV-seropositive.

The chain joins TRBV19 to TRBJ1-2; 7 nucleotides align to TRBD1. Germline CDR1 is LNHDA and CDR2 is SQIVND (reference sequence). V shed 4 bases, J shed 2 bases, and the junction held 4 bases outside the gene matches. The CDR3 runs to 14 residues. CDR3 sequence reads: CASSSPGQNYGYTF. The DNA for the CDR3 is TGTGCCAGTAGTAGCCCGGGACAGAACTATGGCTACACCTTC.

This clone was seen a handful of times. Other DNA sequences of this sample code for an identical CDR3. The CDR3 DNA follows: TGTGCCAGCAGCTTGCGGGGGAGTCAGCCCCAGCATTTT. This codes for CASSLRGSQPQHF. The V call is TRBV5-6, the J call TRBJ1-5, with a weak D call TRBD1 (5 bases). CDR1 and CDR2 from the germline V gene are SGHDT and YYEEEE. Between the trimmed V and J ends, which lost 1 base and 6 bases, there was a span of 8 bases. This CDR3 is built from 13 residues.

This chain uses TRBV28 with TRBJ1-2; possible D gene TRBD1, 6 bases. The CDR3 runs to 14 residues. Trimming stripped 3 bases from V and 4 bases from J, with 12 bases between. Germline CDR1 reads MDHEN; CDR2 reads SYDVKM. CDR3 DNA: TGTGCCAGCAGTTTTCGTGGGGGCCTCTATGGCTACACCTTC. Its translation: CASSFRGGLYGYTF.

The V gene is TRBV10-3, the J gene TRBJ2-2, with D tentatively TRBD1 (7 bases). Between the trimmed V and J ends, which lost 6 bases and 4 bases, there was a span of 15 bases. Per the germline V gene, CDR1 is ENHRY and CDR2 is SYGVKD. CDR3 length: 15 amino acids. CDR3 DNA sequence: TGTGCCATCAGCGGAAGACAGGGAGGCACCGGGGAGCTGTTTTTT. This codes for CAISGRQGGTGELFF.